These T cell receptor beta chains were read from a single sample in a study of early T cells in non-severe SARS-CoV-2 infection. Using its own MiXCR run on the 5' RACE reads, TCRdb lists one record per CDR3 protein. Of around 30,000 distinct CDR3 sequences listed, around 3.9% are singletons. What was sequenced was whole blood. These receptor sequences come from an adult who was a healthcare worker with PCR-confirmed SARS-CoV-2 infection or an uninfected control (not recorded which). CDR3s include the opening cysteine and the closing phenylalanine or tryptophan. D genes are given only for firm matches. The size of a clone is reported for some rows only, either as once, few or many, or as a class for expanded clones.

>19|TRBJ2-5|TRBV20-1|TRBD2|many
CSARGLLAGDRLPQETQYF
TGCAGTGCTAGAGGCTTACTAGCGGGAGACCGATTACCCCAAGAGACCCAGTACTTC
>14|TRBJ2-7|TRBV18|NA|many
CASSPPFENHEQYF
TGTGCCAGCTCACCACCGTTTGAAAACCACGAGCAGTACTTC
>16|TRBJ2-1|TRBV28|TRBD1|many
CASSGQGIDSYNEQFF
TGTGCCAGCAGTGGACAGGGTATAGACTCCTACAATGAGCAGTTCTTC
>13|TRBJ2-7|TRBV28|NA|few
CASSSGPGTEQYF
TGTGCCAGCAGTTCCGGACCTGGTACCGAGCAGTACTTC
>12|TRBJ1-1|TRBV5-8|NA|many
CASSPRGTEAFF
TGTGCCAGCAGCCCCAGGGGCACTGAAGCTTTCTTT
>12|TRBJ2-7|TRBV7-9|NA|NA
CASSFTGYEQYF
TGTGCCAGCAGCTTCACCGGGTACGAGCAGTACTTC
>14|TRBJ2-5|TRBV28|NA|many
CASSLRDPKETQYF
TGTGCCAGCAGCCTCCGGGACCCGAAAGAGACCCAGTACTTC
>14|TRBJ2-1|TRBV2|TRBD2|NA
CARGLASSYNEQFF
TGTGCCCGGGGACTAGCTAGCTCCTACAATGAGCAGTTCTTC
>14|TRBJ1-2|TRBV3-1|NA|many
CASSPEGSDYGYTF
TGTGCCAGCAGCCCTGAGGGCAGCGACTATGGCTACACCTTC
>16|TRBJ2-3|TRBV3-1|TRBD2|few
CASSQASGSRRDTQYF
TGTGCCAGCAGCCAGGCTAGCGGGAGCCGGCGAGATACGCAGTATTTC
>16|TRBJ1-1|TRBV28|TRBD1|medium-sized
CASSPGTGGGDTEAFF
TGTGCCAGCAGCCCAGGGACAGGCGGGGGGGACACTGAAGCTTTCTTT
>15|TRBJ2-7|TRBV27|NA|few
CASSLFPGEVYEQYF
TGTGCCAGCAGTTTATTTCCAGGGGAGGTCTACGAGCAGTACTTC
>15|TRBJ2-5|TRBV18|NA|few
CASSPIPQGVETQYF
TGTGCCAGCTCACCTATTCCACAGGGAGTTGAGACCCAGTACTTC
>18|TRBJ1-6|TRBV27|NA|many
CASSLIQAASSYNSPLHF
TGTGCCAGCAGTCTTATCCAGGCCGCGAGCTCCTATAATTCACCCCTCCACTTT
>13|TRBJ2-7|TRBV27|NA|many
CASSPGPTYEQYF
TGTGCCAGCAGTCCCGGACCTACCTACGAGCAGTACTTC
>16|TRBJ1-2|TRBV7-9|TRBD1|few
CASSLGRGQAGYGYTF
TGTGCCAGCAGCTTAGGAAGGGGACAGGCCGGCTATGGCTACACCTTC
>16|TRBJ2-1|TRBV11-2|NA|medium-sized
CASSRGRRAITNEQFF
TGTGCCAGCAGTAGGGGTAGGAGGGCCATTACGAATGAGCAGTTCTTC
>15|TRBJ2-1|TRBV19|NA|many
CASSILGPTYNEQFF
TGTGCCAGTAGTATCTTGGGACCTACCTACAATGAGCAGTTCTTC
>13|TRBJ1-2|TRBV2|NA|many
CASRDGGFYGYTF
TGTGCCAGCAGGGACGGGGGATTCTATGGCTACACCTTC
>17|TRBJ1-2|TRBV18|NA|many
CASSPLSGQFSNYGYTF
TGTGCCAGCTCACCGCTTTCCGGACAGTTTTCTAACTATGGCTACACCTTC
>15|TRBJ1-2|TRBV4-2|NA|many
CASSQGTGASQGYTF
TGTGCCAGCAGCCAAGGCACGGGGGCCTCCCAAGGCTACACCTTC
>14|TRBJ2-7|TRBV7-6|NA|many
CASSLGTGTYEQYF
TGTGCCAGCAGCTTAGGGACGGGAACCTACGAGCAGTACTTC
>16|TRBJ2-3|TRBV7-8|NA|few
CASSYGSSGGTDTQYF
TGTGCCAGCAGCTATGGCAGCTCAGGGGGCACAGATACGCAGTATTTT
>20|TRBJ1-1|TRBV6-2/TRBV6-3|NA|many
CASSYALKDGRQRSRTEAFF
TGTGCCAGCAGTTACGCCTTAAAGGACGGCAGACAAAGGTCGAGGACTGAAGCTTTCTTT
>14|TRBJ2-1|TRBV24-1|TRBD2|many
CATSLAEIHNEQFF
TGTGCCACCTCCCTAGCGGAAATTCACAATGAGCAGTTCTTC
>14|TRBJ2-1|TRBV15|NA|many
CATSQGSGYNEQFF
TGTGCCACCAGCCAGGGGTCGGGCTACAATGAGCAGTTCTTC
>16|TRBJ2-3|TRBV7-8|TRBD1|once
CASTPTVTGDTDTQYF
TGTGCCAGCACCCCTACCGTGACAGGGGACACAGATACGCAGTATTTT
>16|TRBJ2-2|TRBV7-3|TRBD2|many
CASSLGAGGPTGELFF
TGTGCCAGCAGCTTAGGAGCGGGAGGGCCTACCGGGGAGCTGTTTTTT
>15|TRBJ1-1|TRBV7-9|NA|many
CASSFSQEPNTEAFF
TGTGCCAGCAGCTTCTCGCAGGAGCCGAACACTGAAGCTTTCTTT
>15|TRBJ2-1|TRBV20-1|TRBD2|medium-sized
CSARDGSGTWDEQFF
TGCAGTGCTAGAGACGGTAGCGGGACCTGGGATGAGCAGTTCTTC
>16|TRBJ2-7|TRBV18|TRBD2|many
CASSPTPGLADYEQYF
TGTGCCAGCTCACCTACCCCGGGACTAGCGGACTACGAGCAGTACTTC
>12|TRBJ1-4|TRBV6-5|NA|NA
CASSPGSEKLFF
TGTGCCAGCAGCCCCGGGAGTGAAAAACTGTTTTTT
>14|TRBJ2-1|TRBV15|NA|many
CATSRYSGYNEQFF
TGTGCCACCAGCAGATACAGCGGATACAATGAGCAGTTCTTC
>17|TRBJ2-4|TRBV11-1|TRBD2|many
CASSIGIAGLAKNIQYF
TGTGCCAGCAGCATCGGGATAGCGGGTCTAGCCAAAAACATTCAGTACTTC
>13|TRBJ2-3|TRBV28|NA|many
CASSRGPTDTQYF
TGTGCCAGCAGCCGCGGCCCTACAGATACGCAGTATTTT
>15|TRBJ1-5|TRBV19|TRBD1|many
CASKPQETGVQPQHF
TGTGCCAGTAAGCCCCAGGAGACAGGGGTTCAGCCCCAGCATTTT
>16|TRBJ2-3|TRBV5-4|TRBD1|many
CASSFPQGRTTDTQYF
TGTGCCAGCAGCTTTCCACAGGGGCGCACCACAGATACGCAGTATTTT
>11|TRBJ2-7|TRBV13|NA|few
CASSLWGKQYF
TGTGCCAGCAGCTTATGGGGCAAGCAGTACTTC
>14|TRBJ1-1|TRBV6-5|NA|few
CASSYQRQNTEAFF
TGTGCCAGCAGTTACCAACGCCAGAACACTGAAGCTTTCTTT
>19|TRBJ2-7|TRBV12-5|TRBD2|many
CASGLVPTSGSPSSYEQYF
TGTGCTAGTGGTTTGGTACCGACTAGCGGGAGCCCTAGCTCCTACGAGCAGTACTTC
>17|TRBJ1-1|TRBV10-3|NA|many
CAISELRRGGIGTEAFF
TGTGCCATCAGTGAGCTACGTAGGGGCGGAATTGGCACTGAAGCTTTCTTT
>14|TRBJ1-3|TRBV5-5|NA|many
CASIQTHSGNTIYF
TGTGCCAGCATACAGACGCACTCTGGAAACACCATATATTTT
>15|TRBJ2-1|TRBV27|NA|many
CASSFRRPSHNEQFF
TGTGCCAGCAGTTTTCGGCGGCCGTCTCACAATGAGCAGTTCTTC
>14|TRBJ2-1|TRBV2|NA|few
CASSARLKGNEQFF
TGTGCCAGCAGTGCCAGACTTAAAGGCAATGAGCAGTTCTTC
>17|TRBJ2-3|TRBV7-2|TRBD2|many
CASSLGGLAGSKDTQYF
TGTGCCAGCAGCCTGGGGGGGCTAGCGGGATCCAAAGATACGCAGTATTTT
>12|TRBJ2-5|TRBV18|NA|many
CASSRLGETQYF
TGTGCCAGCTCACGATTGGGGGAGACCCAGTACTTC
>12|TRBJ2-3|TRBV19|NA|NA
CASSVEGRTQYF
TGTGCCAGTAGTGTGGAGGGACGGACGCAGTATTTT
>18|TRBJ2-3|TRBV7-3|TRBD2|few
CASSLTSQREGLTDTQYF
TGTGCCAGCAGCTTAACGTCCCAGCGGGAGGGCCTAACAGATACGCAGTATTTT
>14|TRBJ2-7|TRBV3-1|TRBD2|medium-sized
CASSPIAGPNEQYF
TGTGCCAGCAGCCCAATAGCGGGCCCCAACGAGCAGTACTTC
>13|TRBJ1-6|TRBV4-2|NA|many
CASSQDIGSPLHF
TGTGCCAGCAGCCAAGATATCGGCTCACCCCTCCACTTT
>13|TRBJ2-1|TRBV12-3/TRBV12-4|TRBD2|medium-sized
CASLRGGNNEQFF
TGTGCCAGCTTACGCGGGGGGAACAATGAGCAGTTCTTC
>15|TRBJ2-3|TRBV2|NA|many
CASSENLARADTQYF
TGTGCCAGCAGTGAAAATCTGGCTAGAGCTGATACGCAGTATTTT
>15|TRBJ2-3|TRBV20-1|TRBD2|NA
CSALAGGFSTDTQYF
TGCAGTGCGTTAGCGGGAGGATTTAGCACAGATACGCAGTATTTT
>12|TRBJ1-2|TRBV6-5|NA|many
CASTQYNYGYTF
TGTGCCAGCACCCAATATAACTATGGCTACACCTTC
>17|TRBJ2-7|TRBV28|NA|many
CASSAVGGSALSYEQYF
TGTGCCAGCAGCGCTGTAGGAGGTAGCGCGCTCTCCTACGAGCAGTACTTC